The 2 T cell receptor beta chains below all came from one sample that was sequenced in a study of T cells in Graves' hyperthyroidism and ophthalmopathy. TCR beta CDR3 regions were amplified from RNA. HTBI primers were the set used in a first-round RT-PCR of the TCR CDR3. TCRdb analysed the multiplex PCR reads with MiXCR anew, one entry per CDR3 protein. The sample comprises roughly 500,000 distinct CDR3 sequences, around 42% of which are singletons, and around 17% rests with the top ten. Sequencing was done on a sample of peripheral blood or thyroid tissue (not recorded which). The origin of the receptors is an adult woman with Graves' disease, either hyperthyroidism or ophthalmopathy (not recorded which).

The V gene is TRBV27, the J gene TRBJ1-5, with 7 nucleotides matching TRBD1. The CDR3 is 14 residues long. Germline lookup yields CDR1 MNHEY and CDR2 SMNVEV (reference sequence). J gave up 4 bases and V 6 bases, and 6 bases lay outside the gene matches. The CDR3 sequence: CASRPTGRNQPQHF. CDR3 DNA: TGTGCCAGCAGGCCGACAGGGCGGAATCAGCCCCAGCATTTT.

The table lists this clonotype with many counts. The germline gene is not matched at one end of the junction; a read error may be the cause. This chain links TRBV7-9 with TRBJ2-7, with 10 bases identical to TRBD1. CDR1 SEHNR and CDR2 FQNEAQ come from the germline V gene (reference sequence). There are 15 residues in the CDR3. CDR3: CASSLVGQGYYEQYF. In DNA form, the CDR3 reads TGCGCCAGCAGCTTGGTGGGACAGGGGTACTACGAGCAGTACTTC.